This T cell receptor beta chain was identified in a study of blood T cell repertoires in COVID-19. The wider study: From T cells, B-cell-depleted T cells, or PBMCs came the material, which was cDNA or gDNA.

As processed by the authors: Scientists estimated how many nucleated cells there were by amplifying reference gene primers. Assay: immunoSEQ multiplex PCR; the TCRdb copy retains only in-frame clones and omits some. V and J calls and clone size are as listed in that table; D and trimming were resolved from the DNA. The sample lists approximately 150,000 clones, around nine tenths occurring once. Germline CDR1 is KGHSH and CDR2 is LQKENI. CDR3 size: 24 residues. The germline V and J ends were trimmed by 0 bases and 1 base, with 34 bases remaining between them. The rearrangement joins TRBV18 to TRBJ2-4, with D perhaps TRBD2 (6 bases). Sequenced: peripheral blood. The sequence derives from a woman between 50 and 59 years old with active or convalescent COVID-19. CDR3 sequence (DNA): TGTGCCAGCTCACCACCGGAGGGTGGCACGGAGAGGGGCAGTCTTTCATGGGCCAAAAACATTCAGTACTTC. Its protein is CASSPPEGGTERGSLSWAKNIQYF.